The TCR beta chain described here comes from a study of CD8+ T cells in alopecia areata. Looking at the study overall: A 6-month off-drug phase came after tofacitinib, which had lasted 6 to 18 months. Percentage of affected scalp area was the basis on which treated patients' severity was scored.

In germline, CDR1 is LNHDA, CDR2 SQIVND (reference sequence). This CDR3 region has 15 residues. The J segment lost 4 bases and the V segment lost 6 bases, leaving 10 bases of the junction unmatched. Sample treatment: oral pan-JAK inhibitor, 5-10 mg twice daily. Individuals with alopecia areata gave both lesional scalp punch biopsies and peripheral blood for collection. Reverse transcription of extracted RNA yielded cDNA, which provided the sequencing template. Repertoires were generated with immunoSEQ multiplex PCR, while TCRdb's copy carries only in-frame clones and drops some. The table lists a few hundred thousand clones, under 40% of them singletons.

The material sequenced was CD4+ T cells sorted from blood, taken between weeks 30 and 35, from a patient treated with tofacitinib. This chain joins TRBV19 and TRBJ1-2; 8 nucleotides align to TRBD1. The sequence derives from a human donor with alopecia areata. The CDR3 DNA follows: TGTGCCAGTAGCCGTGACAGGGGAGTTCTCTATGGCTACACCTTC. It encodes CASSRDRGVLYGYTF.